This TCR beta chain appears in the sequencing data of a study of neoadjuvant anti-PD-1 for oral cavity cancer. Study-level information: Around day 43, patients without progression received a fourth nivolumab dose before surgery. The study, taken as a whole, reports: With three patients per group, TCR findings need larger cohorts. Higher pretreatment Treg/Th17 ratios tracked higher pretreatment blood clonality.

The data were produced by immunoSEQ multiplex PCR, yet TCRdb's version contains in-frame clones alone and is incomplete. The sample lists about 14,000 clones; roughly 70% were seen once. The table lists this clone with a few counts. What it binds is not known. The time point: after neoadjuvant nivolumab, at surgical resection. Patients had HPV-negative, locally advanced oral cavity squamous cell carcinoma. The source material was PBMCs, sampled after nivolumab (anti-PD-1) treatment. This receptor was taken from a person between 40 and 85 years old with oral cavity squamous cell carcinoma.

The CDR3 DNA follows: TGCGCCAGCAGCCAGGGGGGACTAGCGGGAGTTGGCACCGGGGAGCTGTTTTTT. Translating gives CASSQGGLAGVGTGELFF. The chain has TRBV4-1 and TRBJ2-2; 14 nucleotides agree with TRBD2. J gave up 4 bases and V 3 bases, and 7 bases lay outside the gene matches. There are 18 residues in the CDR3. Germline loops: CDR1 MGHRA, CDR2 YSYEKL.